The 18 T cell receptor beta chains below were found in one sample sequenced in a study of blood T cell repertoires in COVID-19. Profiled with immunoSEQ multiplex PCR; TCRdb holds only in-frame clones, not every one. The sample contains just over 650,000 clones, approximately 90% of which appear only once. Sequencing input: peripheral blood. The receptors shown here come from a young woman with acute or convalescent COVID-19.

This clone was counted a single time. CDR3 amino acids: CASSEVSRGRVDTIYF. The CDR3 DNA sequence: TGTGCCAGCAGTGAAGTGTCAAGGGGGCGGGTGGACACCATATATTTT. The chain is built from TRBV6-1 and TRBJ1-3; 7 bases are shared with TRBD1. V was clipped by 1 base and J by 8 bases; unmatched bases: 11. CDR1 MNHNS and CDR2 SASEGT come from the germline V gene. The CDR3 loop spans 16 amino acids.

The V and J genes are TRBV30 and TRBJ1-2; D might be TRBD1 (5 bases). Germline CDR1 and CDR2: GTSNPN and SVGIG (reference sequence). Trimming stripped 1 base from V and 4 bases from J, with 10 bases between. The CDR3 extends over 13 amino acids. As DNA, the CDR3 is TGTGCCTGGAGTGGGGGGGATACCTATGGCTACACCTTC. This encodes CAWSGGDTYGYTF.

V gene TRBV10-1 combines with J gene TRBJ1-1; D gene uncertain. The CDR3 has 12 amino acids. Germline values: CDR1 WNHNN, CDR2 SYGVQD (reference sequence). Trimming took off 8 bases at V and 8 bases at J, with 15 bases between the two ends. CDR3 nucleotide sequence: TGCGCCAGCTGGTTGCTCCCGAGGGAAGCTTTCTTT. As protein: CASWLLPREAFF.

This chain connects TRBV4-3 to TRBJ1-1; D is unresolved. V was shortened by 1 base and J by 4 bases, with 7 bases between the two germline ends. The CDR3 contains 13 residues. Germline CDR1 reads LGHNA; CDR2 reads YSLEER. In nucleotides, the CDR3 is TGCGCCAGCAGCCAAGTTCGGGGCACTGAAGCTTTCTTT. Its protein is CASSQVRGTEAFF.

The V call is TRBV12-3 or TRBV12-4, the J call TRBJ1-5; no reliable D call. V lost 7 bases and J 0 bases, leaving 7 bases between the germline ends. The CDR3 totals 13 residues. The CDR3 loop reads CASISSSNQPQHF. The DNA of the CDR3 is TGTGCCAGCATTAGCTCTAGCAATCAGCCCCAGCATTTT.

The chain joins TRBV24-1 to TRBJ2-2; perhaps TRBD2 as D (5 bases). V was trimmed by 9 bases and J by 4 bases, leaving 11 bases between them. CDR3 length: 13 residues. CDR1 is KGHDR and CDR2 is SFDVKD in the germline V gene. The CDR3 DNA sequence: TGTGCCACCTTGGACCGGGGCACCGGGGAGCTGTTTTTT. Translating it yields CATLDRGTGELFF.

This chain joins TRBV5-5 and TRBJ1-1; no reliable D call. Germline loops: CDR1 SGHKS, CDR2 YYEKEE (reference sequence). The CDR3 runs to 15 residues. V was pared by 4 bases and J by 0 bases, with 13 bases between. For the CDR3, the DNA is TGTGCCAGCAGCCTTCGACGACACCTGAACACTGAAGCTTTCTTT. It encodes CASSLRRHLNTEAFF.

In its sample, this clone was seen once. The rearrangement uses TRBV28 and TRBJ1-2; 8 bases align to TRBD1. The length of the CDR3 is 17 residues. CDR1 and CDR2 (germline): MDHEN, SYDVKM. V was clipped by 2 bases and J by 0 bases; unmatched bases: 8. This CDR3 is CASSLPGQALANYGYTF. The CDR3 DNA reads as TGTGCCAGCAGTTTACCGGGACAGGCTCTTGCTAACTATGGCTACACCTTC.

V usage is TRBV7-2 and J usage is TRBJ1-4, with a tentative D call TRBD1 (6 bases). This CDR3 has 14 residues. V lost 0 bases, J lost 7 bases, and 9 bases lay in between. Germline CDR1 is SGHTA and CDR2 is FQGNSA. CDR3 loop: CASSLAGGSEKLFF. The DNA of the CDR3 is TGTGCCAGCAGCTTAGCAGGGGGAAGTGAAAAACTGTTTTTT.

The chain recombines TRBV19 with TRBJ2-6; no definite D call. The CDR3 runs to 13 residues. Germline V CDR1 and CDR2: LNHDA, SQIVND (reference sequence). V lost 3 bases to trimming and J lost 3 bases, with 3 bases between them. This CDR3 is CASSINGANVLTF. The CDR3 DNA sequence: TGTGCCAGTAGTATCAATGGGGCCAACGTCCTGACTTTC.

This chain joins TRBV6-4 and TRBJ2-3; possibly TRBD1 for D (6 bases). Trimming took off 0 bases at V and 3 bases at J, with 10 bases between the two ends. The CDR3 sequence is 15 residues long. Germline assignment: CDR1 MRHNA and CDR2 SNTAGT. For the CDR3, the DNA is TGTGCCAGCAGTGACTCGATGGGGGCGACAGATACGCAGTATTTT. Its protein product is CASSDSMGATDTQYF.

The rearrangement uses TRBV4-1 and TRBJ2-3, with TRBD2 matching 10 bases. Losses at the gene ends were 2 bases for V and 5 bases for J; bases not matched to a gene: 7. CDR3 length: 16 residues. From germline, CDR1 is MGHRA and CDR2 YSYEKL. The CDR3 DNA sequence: TGCGCCAGCAGCCAATCCAGCGGGGGGGCCAAAGATACGCAGTATTTT. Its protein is CASSQSSGGAKDTQYF.

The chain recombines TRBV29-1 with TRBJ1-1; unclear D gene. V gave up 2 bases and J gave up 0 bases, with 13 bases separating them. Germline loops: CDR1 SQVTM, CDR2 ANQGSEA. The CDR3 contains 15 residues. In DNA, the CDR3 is TGCAGCGTTGAACTGGACCGGGAGGTGAACACTGAAGCTTTCTTT. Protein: CSVELDREVNTEAFF.

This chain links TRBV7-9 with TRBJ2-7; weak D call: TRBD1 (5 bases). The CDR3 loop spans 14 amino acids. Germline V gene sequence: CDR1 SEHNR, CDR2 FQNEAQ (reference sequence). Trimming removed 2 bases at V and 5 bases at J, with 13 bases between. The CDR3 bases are TGTGCCAGCAGCTTATATCTGGGGCTCGACGAGCAGTACTTC. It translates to CASSLYLGLDEQYF.

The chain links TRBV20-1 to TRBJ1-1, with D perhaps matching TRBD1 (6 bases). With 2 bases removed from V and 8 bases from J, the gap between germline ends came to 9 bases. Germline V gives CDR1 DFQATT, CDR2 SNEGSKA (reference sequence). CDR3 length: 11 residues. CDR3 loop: CSARKTGEAFF. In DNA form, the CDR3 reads TGCAGTGCTAGAAAGACAGGCGAAGCTTTCTTT.

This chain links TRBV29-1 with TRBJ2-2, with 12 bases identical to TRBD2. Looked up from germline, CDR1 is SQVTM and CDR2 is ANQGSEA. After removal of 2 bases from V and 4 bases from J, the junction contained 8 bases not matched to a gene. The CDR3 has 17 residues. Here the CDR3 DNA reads TGCAGCGTTGAACGGCCTAGCGGGGGGGCGATCACCGGGGAGCTGTTTTTT. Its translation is CSVERPSGGAITGELFF.

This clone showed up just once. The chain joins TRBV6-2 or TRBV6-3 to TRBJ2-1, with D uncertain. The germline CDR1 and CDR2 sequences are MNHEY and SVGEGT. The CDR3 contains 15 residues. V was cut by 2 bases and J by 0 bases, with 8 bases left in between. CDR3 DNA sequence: TGTGCCAGCAGTTACCTAGAGAGCTCCTACAATGAGCAGTTCTTC. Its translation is CASSYLESSYNEQFF.

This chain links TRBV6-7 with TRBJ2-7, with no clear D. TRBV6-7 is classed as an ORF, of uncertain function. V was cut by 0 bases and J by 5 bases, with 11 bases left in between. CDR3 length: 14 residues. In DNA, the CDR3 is TGTGCCAGCAGTTACTCGAATTCTCGCGACGAGCAGTACTTC. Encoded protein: CASSYSNSRDEQYF.